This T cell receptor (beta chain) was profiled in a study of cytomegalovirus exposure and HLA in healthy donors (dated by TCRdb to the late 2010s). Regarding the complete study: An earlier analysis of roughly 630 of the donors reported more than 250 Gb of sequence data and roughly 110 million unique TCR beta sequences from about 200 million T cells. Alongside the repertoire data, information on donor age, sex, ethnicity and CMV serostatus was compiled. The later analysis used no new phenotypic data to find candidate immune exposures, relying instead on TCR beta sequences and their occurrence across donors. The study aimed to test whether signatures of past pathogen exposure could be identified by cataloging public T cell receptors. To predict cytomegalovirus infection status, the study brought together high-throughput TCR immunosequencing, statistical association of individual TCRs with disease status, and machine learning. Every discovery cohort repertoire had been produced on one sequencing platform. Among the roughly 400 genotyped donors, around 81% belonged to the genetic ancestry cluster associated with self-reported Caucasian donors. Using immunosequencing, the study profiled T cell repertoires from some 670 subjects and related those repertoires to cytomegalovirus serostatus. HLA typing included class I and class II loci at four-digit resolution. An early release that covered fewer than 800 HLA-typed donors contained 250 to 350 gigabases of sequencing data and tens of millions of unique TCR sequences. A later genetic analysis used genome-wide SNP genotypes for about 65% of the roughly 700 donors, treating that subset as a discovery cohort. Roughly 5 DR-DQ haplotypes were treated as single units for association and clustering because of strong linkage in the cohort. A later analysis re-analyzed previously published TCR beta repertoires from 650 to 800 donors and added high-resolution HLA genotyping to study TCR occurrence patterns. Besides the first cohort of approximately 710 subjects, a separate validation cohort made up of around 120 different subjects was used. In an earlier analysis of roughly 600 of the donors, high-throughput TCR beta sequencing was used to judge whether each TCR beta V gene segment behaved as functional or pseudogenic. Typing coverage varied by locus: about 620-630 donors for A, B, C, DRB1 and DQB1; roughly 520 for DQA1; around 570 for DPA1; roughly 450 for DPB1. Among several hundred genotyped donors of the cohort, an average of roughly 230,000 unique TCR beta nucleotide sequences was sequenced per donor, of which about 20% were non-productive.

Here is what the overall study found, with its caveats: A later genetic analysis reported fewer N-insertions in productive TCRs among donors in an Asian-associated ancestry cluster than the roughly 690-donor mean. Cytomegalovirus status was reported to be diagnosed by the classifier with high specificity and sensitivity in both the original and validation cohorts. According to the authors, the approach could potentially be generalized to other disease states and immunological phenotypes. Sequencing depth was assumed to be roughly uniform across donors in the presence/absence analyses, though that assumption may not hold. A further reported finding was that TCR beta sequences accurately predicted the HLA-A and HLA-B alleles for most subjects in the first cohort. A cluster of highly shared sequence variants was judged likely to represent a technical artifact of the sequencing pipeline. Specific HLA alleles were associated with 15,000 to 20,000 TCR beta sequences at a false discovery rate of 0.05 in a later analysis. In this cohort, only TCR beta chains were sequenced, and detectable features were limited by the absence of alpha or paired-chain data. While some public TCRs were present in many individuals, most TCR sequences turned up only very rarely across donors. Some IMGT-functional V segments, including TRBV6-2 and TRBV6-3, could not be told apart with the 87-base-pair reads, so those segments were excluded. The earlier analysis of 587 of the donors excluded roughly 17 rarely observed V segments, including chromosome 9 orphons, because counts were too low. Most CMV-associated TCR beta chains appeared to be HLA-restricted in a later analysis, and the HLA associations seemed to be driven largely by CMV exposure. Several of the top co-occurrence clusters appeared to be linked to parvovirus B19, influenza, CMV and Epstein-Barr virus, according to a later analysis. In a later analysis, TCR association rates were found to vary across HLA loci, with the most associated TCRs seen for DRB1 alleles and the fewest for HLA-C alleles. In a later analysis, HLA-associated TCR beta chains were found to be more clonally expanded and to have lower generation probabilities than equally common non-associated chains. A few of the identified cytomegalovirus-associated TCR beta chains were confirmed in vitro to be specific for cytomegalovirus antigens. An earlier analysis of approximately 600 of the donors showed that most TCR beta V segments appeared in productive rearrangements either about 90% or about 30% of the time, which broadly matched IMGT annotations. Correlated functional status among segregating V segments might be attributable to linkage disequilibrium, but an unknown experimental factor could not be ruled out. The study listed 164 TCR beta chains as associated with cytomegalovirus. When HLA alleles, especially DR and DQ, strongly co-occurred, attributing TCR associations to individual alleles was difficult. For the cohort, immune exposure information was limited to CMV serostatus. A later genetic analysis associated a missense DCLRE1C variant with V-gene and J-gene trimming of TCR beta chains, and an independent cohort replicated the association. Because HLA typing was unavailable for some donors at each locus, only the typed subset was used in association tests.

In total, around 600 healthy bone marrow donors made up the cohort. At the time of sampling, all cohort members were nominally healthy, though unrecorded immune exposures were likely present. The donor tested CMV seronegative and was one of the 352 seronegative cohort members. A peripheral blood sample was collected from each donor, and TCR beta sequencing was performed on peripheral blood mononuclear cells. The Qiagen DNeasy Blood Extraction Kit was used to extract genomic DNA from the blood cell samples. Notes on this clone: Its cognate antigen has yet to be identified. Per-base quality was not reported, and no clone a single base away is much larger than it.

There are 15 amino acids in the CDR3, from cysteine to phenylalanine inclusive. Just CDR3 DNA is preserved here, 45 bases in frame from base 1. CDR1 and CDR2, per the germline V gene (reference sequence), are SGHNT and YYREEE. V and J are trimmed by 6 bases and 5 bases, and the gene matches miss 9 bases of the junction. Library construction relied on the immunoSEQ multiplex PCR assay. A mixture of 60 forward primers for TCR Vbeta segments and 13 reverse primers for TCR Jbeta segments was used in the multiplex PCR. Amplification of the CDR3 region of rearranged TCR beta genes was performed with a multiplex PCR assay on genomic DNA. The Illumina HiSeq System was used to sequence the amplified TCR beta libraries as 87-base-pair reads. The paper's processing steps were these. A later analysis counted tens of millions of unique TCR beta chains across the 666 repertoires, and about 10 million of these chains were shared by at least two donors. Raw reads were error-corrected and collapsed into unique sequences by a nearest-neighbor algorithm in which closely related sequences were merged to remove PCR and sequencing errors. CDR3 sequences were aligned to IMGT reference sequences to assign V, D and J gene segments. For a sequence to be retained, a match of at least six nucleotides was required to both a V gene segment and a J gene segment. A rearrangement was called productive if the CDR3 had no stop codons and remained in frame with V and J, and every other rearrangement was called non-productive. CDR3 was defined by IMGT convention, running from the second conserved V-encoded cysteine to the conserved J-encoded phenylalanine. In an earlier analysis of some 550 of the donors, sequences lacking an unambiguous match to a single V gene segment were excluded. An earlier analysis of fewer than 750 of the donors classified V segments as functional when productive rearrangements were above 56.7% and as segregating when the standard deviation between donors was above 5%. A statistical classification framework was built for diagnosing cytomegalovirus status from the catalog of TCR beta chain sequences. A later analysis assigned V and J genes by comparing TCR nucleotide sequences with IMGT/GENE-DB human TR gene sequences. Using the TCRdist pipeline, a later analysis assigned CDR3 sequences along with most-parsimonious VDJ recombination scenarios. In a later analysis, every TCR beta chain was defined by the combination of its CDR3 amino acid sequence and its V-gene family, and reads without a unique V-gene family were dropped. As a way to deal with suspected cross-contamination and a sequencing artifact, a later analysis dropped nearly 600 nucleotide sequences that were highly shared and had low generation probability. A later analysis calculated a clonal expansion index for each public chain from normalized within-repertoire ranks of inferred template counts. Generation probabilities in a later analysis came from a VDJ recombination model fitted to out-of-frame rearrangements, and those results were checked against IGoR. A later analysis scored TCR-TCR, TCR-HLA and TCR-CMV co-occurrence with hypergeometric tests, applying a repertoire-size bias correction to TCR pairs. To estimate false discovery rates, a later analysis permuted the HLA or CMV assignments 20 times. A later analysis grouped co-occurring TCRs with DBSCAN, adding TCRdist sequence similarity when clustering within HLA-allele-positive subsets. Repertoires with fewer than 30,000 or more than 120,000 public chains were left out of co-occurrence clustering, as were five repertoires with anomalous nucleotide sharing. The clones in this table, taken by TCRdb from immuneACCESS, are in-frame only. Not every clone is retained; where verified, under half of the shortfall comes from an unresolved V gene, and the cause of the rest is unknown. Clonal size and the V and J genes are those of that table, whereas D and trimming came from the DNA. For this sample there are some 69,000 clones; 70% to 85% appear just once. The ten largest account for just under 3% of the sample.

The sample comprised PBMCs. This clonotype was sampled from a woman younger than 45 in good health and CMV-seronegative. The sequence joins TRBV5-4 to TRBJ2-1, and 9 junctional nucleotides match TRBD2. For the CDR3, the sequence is CASTREREEHNEQFF. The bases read TGTGCCAGCACTCGTGAGCGGGAGGAACACAATGAGCAGTTCTTC.